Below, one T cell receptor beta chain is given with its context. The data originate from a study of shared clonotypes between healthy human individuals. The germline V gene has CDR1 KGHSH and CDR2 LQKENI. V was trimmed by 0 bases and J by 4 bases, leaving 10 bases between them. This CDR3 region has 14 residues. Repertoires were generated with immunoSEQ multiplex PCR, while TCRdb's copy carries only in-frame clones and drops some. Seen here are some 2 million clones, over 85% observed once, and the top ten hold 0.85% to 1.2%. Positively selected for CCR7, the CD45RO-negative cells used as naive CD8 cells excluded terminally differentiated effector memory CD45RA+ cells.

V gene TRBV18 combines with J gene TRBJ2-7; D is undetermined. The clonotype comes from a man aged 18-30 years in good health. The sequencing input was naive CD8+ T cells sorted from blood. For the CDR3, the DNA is TGTGCCAGCTCACCACCAGATCAGGCTTACGAGCAGTACTTC. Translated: CASSPPDQAYEQYF.